This T cell receptor beta chain was sequenced in a study of CD8 T cells in ankylosing spondylitis. Many counts were recorded for this clonotype. TCRdb independently ran MiXCR on the 5' RACE reads; one entry per CDR3 protein. The sample lists a few hundred thousand distinct CDR3 sequences; roughly 10% were seen once. The CDR3 runs to 16 residues. With V trimmed by 2 bases and J by 11 bases, 10 bases remained unmatched. Germline V gene sequence: CDR1 SGDLS, CDR2 YYNGEE. The chain recombines TRBV9 with TRBJ2-1, with 13 bases identical to TRBD2. The source material was blood, either unsorted or a sorted T cell fraction (not recorded which). The sequence came from a male donor with ankylosing spondylitis or in good health (not recorded which). For the CDR3, the DNA is TGTGCCAGCAGCGTGCAAACTAGCGGGGGGGCCTCGAAGCAGTTCTTC. Protein product: CASSVQTSGGASKQFF.